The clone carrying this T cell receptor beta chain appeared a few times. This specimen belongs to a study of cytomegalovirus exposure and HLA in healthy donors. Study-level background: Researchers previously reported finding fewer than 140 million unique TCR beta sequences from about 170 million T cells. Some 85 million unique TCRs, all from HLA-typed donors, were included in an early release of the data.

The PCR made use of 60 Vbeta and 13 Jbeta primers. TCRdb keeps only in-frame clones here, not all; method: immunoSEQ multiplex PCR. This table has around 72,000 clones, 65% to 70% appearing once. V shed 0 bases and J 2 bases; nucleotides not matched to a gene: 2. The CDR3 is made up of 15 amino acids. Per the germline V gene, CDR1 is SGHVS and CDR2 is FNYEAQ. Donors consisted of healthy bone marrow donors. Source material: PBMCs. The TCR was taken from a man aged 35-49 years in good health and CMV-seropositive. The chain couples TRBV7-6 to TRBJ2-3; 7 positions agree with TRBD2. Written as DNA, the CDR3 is TGTGCCAGCAGCTTAGCCGGGGGGACCACAGATACGCAGTATTTT. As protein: CASSLAGGTTDTQYF.